A single sample gave rise to the 21 T cell receptor beta chains below, sequenced in a study of Ad26.COV2.S vaccination and SARS-CoV-2 variants. TCRdb keeps only in-frame clones here, not all; method: immunoSEQ multiplex PCR. The table lists around 300,000 clones, 65% to 90% of them singletons, with around a tenth in the top ten. Sample treatment: approximately 18 received Ad26.COV2.S at low or high dose, single or two shots; 5 received placebo; per-sample allocation not given. Day 63 after the first injection of vaccine or placebo was the sampling time. The sample consisted of peripheral blood, taken in a trial of Ad26.COV2.S vaccine versus placebo. These receptors were obtained from a person between 18 and 60 years old who received the Ad26.COV2.S COVID-19 vaccine or a placebo.

With respect to this clone: This CDR3 is also generated by other DNA sequences in the sample. The CDR3: CASSEWESTDTQYF. DNA of the CDR3: TGTGCCAGCAGTGAATGGGAGAGCACAGATACGCAGTATTTT. The rearrangement joins TRBV6-1 to TRBJ2-3; a weak D match, TRBD2 (5 bases). Germline lookup yields CDR1 MNHNS and CDR2 SASEGT. This CDR3 spans 14 amino acids. Trimming took off 2 bases at V and 0 bases at J, with 6 bases between the two ends.

As DNA, the CDR3 is TGCGCCAGCAGCATAAGTAGCGGGAGTTTGGGCGAGCAGTACTTC. Residues: CASSISSGSLGEQYF. This chain joins TRBV5-1 and TRBJ2-7, with TRBD2 identical over 9 bases. Unmatched junction bases numbered 11, after V lost 4 bases and J lost 6 bases. The CDR3 runs 15 residues. CDR1 is SGHRS, CDR2 YFSETQ, per germline.

This clone was counted a single time. The DNA for the CDR3 is TGTGCCAGTAGTATGACAGGGGACGGCGAGCAGTTCTTC. Its translation: CASSMTGDGEQFF. The chain joins TRBV19 to TRBJ2-1, with 8 bases aligning to TRBD1. Germline V CDR1 and CDR2: LNHDA, SQIVND (reference sequence). The CDR3 contains 13 residues. Trimming at V came to 3 bases and at J to 10 bases, leaving 5 bases not matched to a gene.

The chain recombines TRBV27 with TRBJ1-5; TRBD1 is a possible D gene (6 bases). There are 13 residues in the CDR3. V was clipped by 4 bases and J by 4 bases, with 8 bases between them. CDR1 MNHEY and CDR2 SMNVEV come from the germline V gene (reference sequence). The CDR3 loop is CASSYTGNQPQHF. CDR3 coding DNA: TGTGCCAGCAGTTACACAGGGAATCAGCCCCAGCATTTT.

This chain links TRBV5-1 with TRBJ1-6, with 9 bases that match TRBD1. Losses at the gene ends were 4 bases for V and 9 bases for J; bases not matched to a gene: 11. Germline V gene sequence: CDR1 SGHRS, CDR2 YFSETQ. CDR3 length equals 16 residues. CDR3 nucleotides: TGCGCCAGCAGCGCCACCCGACAGGGGGGGAGTTCACCCCTCCACTTT. Residues: CASSATRQGGSSPLHF.

V is TRBV5-1 and J is TRBJ2-7; 11 bases agree with TRBD2. Germline trimming cut 4 bases from V and 0 bases from J; bases unmatched to any gene: 6. CDR1 and CDR2 from the germline V gene are SGHRS and YFSETQ. This CDR3 region has 16 residues. CDR3 nucleotide sequence: TGCGCCAGCAGCCCCCCGGGACTAGCGGACTCCTACGAGCAGTACTTC. This gives the protein CASSPPGLADSYEQYF.

This clone has just a few counts. Different DNA sequences within this sample yield the same CDR3. The gene calls are TRBV27 and TRBJ1-1; D unclear. V lost 3 bases, J lost 5 bases, and 13 bases lay in between. The CDR3 is 14 residues long. Germline lookup yields CDR1 MNHEY and CDR2 SMNVEV (reference sequence). Written as DNA, the CDR3 is TGTGCCAGCAGTTTGACTGGGGTCGGGACTGAAGCTTTCTTT. Its translation is CASSLTGVGTEAFF.

In this sample, this clone turned up a few times. This chain connects TRBV19 to TRBJ2-7; 10 positions agree with TRBD1. The CDR3 covers 13 residues. The J segment lost 6 bases and the V segment lost 8 bases, leaving 7 bases of the junction unmatched. Germline CDR1 reads LNHDA; CDR2 reads SQIVND (reference sequence). The CDR3 here is CASGTGEITEQYF. The CDR3 nucleotides are TGTGCCAGTGGGACAGGGGAAATCACCGAGCAGTACTTC.

This clone was seen only a few times. This sequence joins TRBV6-1 and TRBJ1-5, with D perhaps TRBD1 (5 bases). The CDR3 has 16 amino acids. Germline-derived CDR1 and CDR2 are MNHNS and SASEGT. Trimming pared 4 bases from V and 3 bases from J, leaving 16 bases between. The CDR3, as DNA: TGTGCCAGCAGTGGGGGACGGCTGGCCCTCAATCAGCCCCAGCATTTT. Amino acids: CASSGGRLALNQPQHF.

The chain joins TRBV11-2 to TRBJ2-7; 8 nucleotides agree with TRBD1. From germline, CDR1 is SGHAT and CDR2 FQNNGV. The CDR3 contains 15 residues. The V segment lost 7 bases and the J segment 6 bases; nucleotides outside the gene matches: 14. CDR3 sequence reads: CASTFYTGTGSEQYF. The CDR3 coding sequence is TGTGCCAGCACCTTCTACACCGGGACAGGAAGCGAGCAGTACTTC. Variable domain in full (rest from reference TRBV11-2 and TRBJ2-7): EAGVAQSPRYKIIEKRQSVAFWCNPISGHATLYWYQQILGQGPKLLIQFQNNGVVDDSQLPKDRFSAERLKGVDSTLKIQPAKLEDSAVYLCASTFYTGTGSEQYFGPGTRLTVT.

About this clone: The junction differs from germline at one of its ends, possibly a read error. The chain couples TRBV7-8 to TRBJ1-4, with 7 bases aligning to TRBD1. The germline gives CDR1 SGHVS, CDR2 FQNEAQ. CDR3 length: 15 amino acids. The CDR3 DNA reads TGTGCCAGCAGCCTAGCTCAGGGGGAGGGTGAAAAACTGTTTTTT. It translates to CASSLAQGEGEKLFF. The whole variable domain, remainder taken from reference TRBV7-8 and TRBJ1-4, is GAGVSQSPRYKVAKRGQDVALRCDPISGHVSLFWYQQALGQGPEFLTYFQNEAQLDKSGLPSDRFFAERPEGSVSTLKIQRTQQEDSAVYLCASSLAQGEGEKLFFGSGTQLSVL.

The chain is built from TRBV5-4 and TRBJ2-7, with a tentative D call TRBD2 (6 bases). Trimming left V 3 bases short and J 0 bases short, with 16 bases between. The germline V gene encodes CDR1 SGHNT and CDR2 YYREEE (reference sequence). The CDR3 contains 16 residues. The CDR3 DNA follows: TGTGCCAGCAGCTCTTATGGGGGACTCGTCTCCTACGAGCAGTACTTC. Its protein is CASSSYGGLVSYEQYF. The variable domain in full, with the rest retrieved from reference TRBV5-4 and TRBJ2-7, is ETGVTQSPTHLIKTRGQQVTLRCSSQSGHNTVSWYQQALGQGPQFIFQYYREEENGRGNFPPRFSGLQFPNYSSELNVNALELDDSALYLCASSSYGGLVSYEQYFGPGTRLTVT.

The chain is built from TRBV5-4 and TRBJ2-1; TRBD2 agrees at 13 bases. Unmatched junction bases numbered 4, after V lost 3 bases and J lost 7 bases. This CDR3 comprises 15 residues. Germline CDR1 and CDR2: SGHNT and YYREEE (reference sequence). CDR3 amino acids: CASSSRTSGGNEQFF. CDR3 nucleotide sequence: TGTGCCAGCAGCTCACGGACTAGCGGGGGTAATGAGCAGTTCTTC.

The chain has TRBV4-2 and TRBJ2-1, with 10 nucleotides matching TRBD2. This CDR3 comprises 16 residues. With V trimmed by 3 bases and J by 8 bases, 10 bases remained unmatched. Germline V gene data show CDR1 as LGHNA and CDR2 as YNFKEQ. The CDR3 sequence is CASSHIAGGLIDEQFF. The CDR3 nucleotides read TGTGCCAGCAGCCATATAGCGGGGGGTCTGATTGATGAGCAGTTCTTC.

The rearrangement links TRBV24-1 to TRBJ2-5; 13 nucleotides align to TRBD2. Germline lookup yields CDR1 KGHDR and CDR2 SFDVKD. The CDR3 sequence is 17 residues long. The V and J ends lost 3 bases and 5 bases, in that order; junction bases with no gene match: 8. CDR3: CATSDGGLAGKEETQYF. CDR3 nucleotides: TGTGCCACCAGTGATGGGGGACTAGCGGGAAAAGAGGAGACCCAGTACTTC.

This sequence joins TRBV7-2 and TRBJ2-7; either TRBD1 or TRBD2 may fit D (6 bases each). Between the trimmed V and J ends, which lost 2 bases and 4 bases, there was a span of 12 bases. The CDR3 has 14 residues. Looked up from germline, CDR1 is SGHTA and CDR2 is FQGNSA. Written as DNA, the CDR3 is TGTGCCAGCAGCTTAAAAACAGGGAGGTACGAGCAGTACTTC. Encoded protein: CASSLKTGRYEQYF.

This chain connects TRBV7-2 to TRBJ1-6, with D maybe TRBD1 (6 bases). V dropped 1 base and J dropped 7 bases, with 8 bases sitting between them. The CDR3 is made up of 14 amino acids. Germline-derived CDR1 and CDR2 are SGHTA and FQGNSA. In DNA, the CDR3 is TGTGCCAGCAGCTTAGGGGACACCAATTCACCCCTCCACTTT. Amino acids: CASSLGDTNSPLHF.

The gene calls are TRBV30 and TRBJ2-2; no reliable D call. CDR1 is GTSNPN and CDR2 is SVGIG in the germline V gene (reference sequence). The CDR3 is 14 amino acids. V lost 2 bases and J lost 7, with 14 bases in between. CDR3 DNA: TGTGCCTGGAGTCGAAACGTGGCGAACGGGGAGCTGTTTTTT. Translating gives CAWSRNVANGELFF.

This sequence joins TRBV2 and TRBJ2-7; no clear D gene. The CDR3 covers 11 residues. V was shortened by 8 bases and J by 0 bases, with 5 bases between the two germline ends. CDR1 is SNHLY and CDR2 is FYNNEI in the germline V gene. The CDR3 is CASQISYEQYF. CDR3 coding DNA: TGTGCCAGCCAGATCTCCTACGAGCAGTACTTC.

V gene TRBV10-2 combines with J gene TRBJ2-1; 12 nucleotides align to TRBD2. V was clipped by 4 bases and J by 8 bases; unmatched bases: 6. The CDR3 consists of 15 residues. Per the germline V gene, CDR1 is WSHSY and CDR2 is SAAADI. In nucleotides, the CDR3 is TGCGCCAGCAGTGGCCAGACTAGCGGGAGTGATGAGCAGTTCTTC. The encoded protein is CASSGQTSGSDEQFF.

The chain couples TRBV7-3 to TRBJ1-4; 8 bases are shared with TRBD1. From germline, CDR1 is SGHTA and CDR2 FQGTGA. This CDR3 contains 15 residues. The V gene end was trimmed by 8 bases and the J gene end by 5 bases; junction bases not matched to a gene: 10. The CDR3 coding sequence is TGTGCCAGCTGGGGGCGGGACAGGAGAAATGAAAAACTGTTTTTT. Translation: CASWGRDRRNEKLFF.